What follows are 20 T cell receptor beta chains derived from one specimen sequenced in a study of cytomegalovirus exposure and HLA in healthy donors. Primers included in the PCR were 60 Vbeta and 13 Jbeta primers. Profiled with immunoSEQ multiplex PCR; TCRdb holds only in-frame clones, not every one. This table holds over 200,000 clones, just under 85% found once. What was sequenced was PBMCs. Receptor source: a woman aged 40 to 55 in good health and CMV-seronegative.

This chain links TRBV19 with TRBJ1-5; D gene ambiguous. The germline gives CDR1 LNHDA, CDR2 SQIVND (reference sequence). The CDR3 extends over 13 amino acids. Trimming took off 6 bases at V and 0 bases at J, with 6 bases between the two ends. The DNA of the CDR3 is TGTGCCAGTAGCTCGAGTAGCAATCAGCCCCAGCATTTT. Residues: CASSSSSNQPQHF.

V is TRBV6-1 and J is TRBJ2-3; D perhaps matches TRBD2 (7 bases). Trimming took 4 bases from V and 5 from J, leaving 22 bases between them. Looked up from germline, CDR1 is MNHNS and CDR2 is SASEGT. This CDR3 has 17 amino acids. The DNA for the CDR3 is TGTGCCAGCAGTGGGGGAATGTCCGCGGGGGCGCGAGATACGCAGTATTTT. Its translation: CASSGGMSAGARDTQYF.

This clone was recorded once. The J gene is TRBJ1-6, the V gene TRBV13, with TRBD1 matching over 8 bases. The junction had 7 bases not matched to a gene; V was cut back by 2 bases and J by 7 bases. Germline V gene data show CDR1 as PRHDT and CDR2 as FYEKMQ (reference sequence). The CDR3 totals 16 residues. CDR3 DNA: TGTGCCAGCAGCTTAATGGGGGACAGGATCAATTCACCCCTCCACTTT. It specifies CASSLMGDRINSPLHF.

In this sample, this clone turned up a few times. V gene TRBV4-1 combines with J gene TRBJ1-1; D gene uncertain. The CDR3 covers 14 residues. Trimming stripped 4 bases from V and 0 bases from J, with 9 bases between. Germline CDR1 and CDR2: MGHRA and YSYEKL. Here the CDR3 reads CASSRNRVNTEAFF. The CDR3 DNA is TGCGCCAGCAGCCGAAACCGGGTGAACACTGAAGCTTTCTTT.

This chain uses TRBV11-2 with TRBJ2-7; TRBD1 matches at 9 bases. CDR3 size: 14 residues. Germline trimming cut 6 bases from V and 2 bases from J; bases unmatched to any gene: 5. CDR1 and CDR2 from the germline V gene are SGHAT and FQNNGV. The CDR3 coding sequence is TGTGCCAGCAGATACGGGACAGGGACCTACGAGCAGTACTTC. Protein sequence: CASRYGTGTYEQYF.

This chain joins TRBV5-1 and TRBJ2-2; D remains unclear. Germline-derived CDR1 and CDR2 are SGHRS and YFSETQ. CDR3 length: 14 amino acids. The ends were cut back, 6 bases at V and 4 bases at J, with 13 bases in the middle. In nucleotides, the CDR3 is TGCGCCAGCACCTTACGGGTTTTCACCGGGGAGCTGTTTTTT. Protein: CASTLRVFTGELFF.

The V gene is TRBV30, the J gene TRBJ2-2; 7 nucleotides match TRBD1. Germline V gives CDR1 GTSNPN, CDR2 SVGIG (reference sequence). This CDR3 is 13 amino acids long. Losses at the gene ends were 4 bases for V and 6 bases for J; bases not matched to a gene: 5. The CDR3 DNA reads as TGTGCCTGGACACAACAGGGGCCCGGGGAGCTGTTTTTT. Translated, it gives CAWTQQGPGELFF.

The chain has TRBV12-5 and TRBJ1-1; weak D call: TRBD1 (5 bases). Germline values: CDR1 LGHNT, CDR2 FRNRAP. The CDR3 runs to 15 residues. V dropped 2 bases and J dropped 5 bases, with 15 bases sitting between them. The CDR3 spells CASGLNLGGVTEAFF. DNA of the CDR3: TGTGCTAGTGGTTTGAATCTGGGGGGGGTGACTGAAGCTTTCTTT. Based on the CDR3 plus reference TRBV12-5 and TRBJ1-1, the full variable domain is DARVTQTPRHKVTEMGQEVTMRCQPILGHNTVFWYRQTMMQGLELLAYFRNRAPLDDSGMPKDRFSAEMPDATLATLKIQPSEPRDSAVYFCASGLNLGGVTEAFFGQGTRLTVV.

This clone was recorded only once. CDR3 coding DNA: TGTGCCAGCAGCTTAGGAGGGCGTGGCCAGCCCCAGCATTTT. Residues: CASSLGGRGQPQHF. The V and J genes are TRBV7-9 and TRBJ1-5; the D is unclear. V lost 1 base and J lost 7, with 11 bases in between. This CDR3 is built from 14 residues. The germline V gene has CDR1 SEHNR and CDR2 FQNEAQ (reference sequence).

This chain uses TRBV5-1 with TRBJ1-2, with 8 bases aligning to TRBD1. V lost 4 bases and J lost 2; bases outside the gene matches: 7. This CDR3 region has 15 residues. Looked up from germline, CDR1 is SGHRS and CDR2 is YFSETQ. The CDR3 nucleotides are TGCGCCAGCAGCGGGACAGGTTTTGACAACTATGGCTACACCTTC. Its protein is CASSGTGFDNYGYTF. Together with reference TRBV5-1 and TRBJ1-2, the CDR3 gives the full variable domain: KAGVTQTPRYLIKTRGQQVTLSCSPISGHRSVSWYQQTPGQGLQFLFEYFSETQRNKGNFPGRFSGRQFSNSRSEMNVSTLELGDSALYLCASSGTGFDNYGYTFGSGTRLTVV.

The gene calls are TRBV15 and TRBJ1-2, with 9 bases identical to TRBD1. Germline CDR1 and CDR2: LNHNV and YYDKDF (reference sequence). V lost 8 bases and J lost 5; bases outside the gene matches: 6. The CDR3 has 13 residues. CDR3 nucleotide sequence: TGTGCCACCGGGACAGGGTCTCCTTATGGCTACACCTTC. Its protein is CATGTGSPYGYTF.

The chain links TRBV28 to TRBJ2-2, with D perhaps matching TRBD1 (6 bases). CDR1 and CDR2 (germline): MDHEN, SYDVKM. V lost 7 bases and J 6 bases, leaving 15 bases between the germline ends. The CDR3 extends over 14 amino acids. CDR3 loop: CASISGTFSGELFF. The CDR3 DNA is TGTGCCAGCATTTCCGGGACATTTTCCGGGGAGCTGTTTTTT.

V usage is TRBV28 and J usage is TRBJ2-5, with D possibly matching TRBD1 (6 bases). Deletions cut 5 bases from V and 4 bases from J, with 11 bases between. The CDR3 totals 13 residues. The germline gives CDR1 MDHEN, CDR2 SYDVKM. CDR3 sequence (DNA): TGTGCCAGCAGTAGGAGAGGGGGAGAGACCCAGTACTTC. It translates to CASSRRGGETQYF.

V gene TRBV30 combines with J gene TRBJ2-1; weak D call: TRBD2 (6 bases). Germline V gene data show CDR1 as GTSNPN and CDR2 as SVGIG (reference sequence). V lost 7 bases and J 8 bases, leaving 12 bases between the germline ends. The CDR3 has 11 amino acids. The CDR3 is CAYRRGDEQFF. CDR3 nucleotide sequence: TGTGCCTACAGGAGGGGAGATGAGCAGTTCTTC. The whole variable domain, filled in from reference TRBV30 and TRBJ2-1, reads SQTIHQWPATLVQPVGSPLSLECTVEGTSNPNLYWYRQAAGRGLQLLFYSVGIGQISSEVPQNLSASRPQDRQFILSSKKLLLSDSGFYLCAYRRGDEQFFGPGTRLTVL.

CDR3 loop: CAISEPGTAEEADTQYF. The CDR3 DNA is TGTGCCATCAGTGAGCCTGGGACAGCCGAGGAGGCAGATACGCAGTATTTT. The chain links TRBV10-3 to TRBJ2-3; 7 positions match TRBD1. CDR1 and CDR2 from the germline V gene are ENHRY and SYGVKD. CDR3 length equals 17 residues. The V gene end was trimmed by 2 bases and the J gene end by 4 bases; junction bases not matched to a gene: 12.

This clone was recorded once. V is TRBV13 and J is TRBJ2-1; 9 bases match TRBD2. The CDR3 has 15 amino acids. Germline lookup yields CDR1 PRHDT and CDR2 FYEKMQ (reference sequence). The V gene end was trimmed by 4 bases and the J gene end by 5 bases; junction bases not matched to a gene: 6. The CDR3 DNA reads TGTGCCAGCAGCTACCTAGGGACTAGCCACAATGAGCAGTTCTTC. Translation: CASSYLGTSHNEQFF.

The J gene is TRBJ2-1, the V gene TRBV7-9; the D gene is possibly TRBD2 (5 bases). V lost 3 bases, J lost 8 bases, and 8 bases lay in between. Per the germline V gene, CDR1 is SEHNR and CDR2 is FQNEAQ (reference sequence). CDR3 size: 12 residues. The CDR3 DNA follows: TGTGCCAGCAGCTTTTCCGGGGATGAGCAGTTCTTC. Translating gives CASSFSGDEQFF.

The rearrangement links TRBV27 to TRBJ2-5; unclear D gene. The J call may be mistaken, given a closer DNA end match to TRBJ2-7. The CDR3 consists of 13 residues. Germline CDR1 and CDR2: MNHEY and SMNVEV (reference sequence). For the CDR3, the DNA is TGTGCCAGCAGTTTTGCCAGTGACTACGAGCAGTACTTC. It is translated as CASSFASDYEQYF.

The CDR3 nucleotides are TGTGCCAGCAGCTCACAGGCGGGGGTTTATCAGCCCCAGCATTTT. It encodes CASSSQAGVYQPQHF. The chain has TRBV5-8 and TRBJ1-5; D may be TRBD1 (5 bases). The ends were cut back, 3 bases at V and 5 bases at J, with 15 bases in the middle. Germline assignment: CDR1 SGHTS and CDR2 YDEGEE. This CDR3 is built from 15 residues. Using reference TRBV5-8 and TRBJ1-5 for the parts outside the CDR3, the full variable domain is EAGVTQSPTHLIKTRGQQATLRCSPISGHTSVYWYQQALGLGLQFLLWYDEGEERNRGNFPPRFSGRQFPNYSSELNVNALELEDSALYLCASSSQAGVYQPQHFGDGTRLSIL.

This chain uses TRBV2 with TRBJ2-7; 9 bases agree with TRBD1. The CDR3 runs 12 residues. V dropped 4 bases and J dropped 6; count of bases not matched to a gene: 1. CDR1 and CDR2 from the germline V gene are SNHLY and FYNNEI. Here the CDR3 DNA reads TGTGCCAGCAGTGGGGACAGGGCCGAGCAGTACTTC. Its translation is CASSGDRAEQYF.